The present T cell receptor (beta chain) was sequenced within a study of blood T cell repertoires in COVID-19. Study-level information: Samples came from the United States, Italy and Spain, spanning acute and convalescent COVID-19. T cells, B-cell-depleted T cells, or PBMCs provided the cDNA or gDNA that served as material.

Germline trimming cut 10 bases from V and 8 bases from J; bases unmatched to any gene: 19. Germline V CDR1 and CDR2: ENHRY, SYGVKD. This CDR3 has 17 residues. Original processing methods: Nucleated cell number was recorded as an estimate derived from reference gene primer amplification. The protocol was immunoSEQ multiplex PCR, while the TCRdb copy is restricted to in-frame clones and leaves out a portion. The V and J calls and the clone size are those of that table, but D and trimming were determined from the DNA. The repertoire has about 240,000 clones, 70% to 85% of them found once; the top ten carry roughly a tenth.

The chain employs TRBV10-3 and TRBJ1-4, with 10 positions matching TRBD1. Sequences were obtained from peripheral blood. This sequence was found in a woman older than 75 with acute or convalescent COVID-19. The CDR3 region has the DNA TGTGCCACCTCAGGGGGACAGGGGTGGGGAGGGAAGGAAAAACTGTTTTTT. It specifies CATSGGQGWGGKEKLFF.